One and the same sample provided the 6 T cell receptor beta chains below, sequenced in a study of control samples from healthy donors and cancer patients. Clones were read by immunoSEQ multiplex PCR, and TCRdb kept only the in-frame ones, dropping some. The sample lists nearly 35,000 clones; 80% to 95% were seen once. The sample comprised PBMCs. The receptors shown here come from a man in his forties with colorectal cancer.

This chain links TRBV9 with TRBJ2-7, with 10 bases aligning to TRBD1. V dropped 4 bases and J dropped 5; count of bases not matched to a gene: 6. This CDR3 has 14 amino acids. Germline CDR1 reads SGDLS; CDR2 reads YYNGEE. The CDR3 DNA sequence: TGTGCCAGCAGCACCACCGGGACAGGGGACGAGCAGTACTTC. Amino acid sequence: CASSTTGTGDEQYF.

The chain employs TRBV27 and TRBJ1-4; D is possibly TRBD1 (5 bases). The V and J ends lost 4 bases and 5 bases respectively, with 8 bases between them. This CDR3 has 13 amino acids. Per the germline V gene, CDR1 is MNHEY and CDR2 is SMNVEV (reference sequence). This CDR3 reads CASSWAGNEKLFF. In DNA form, the CDR3 reads TGTGCCAGCAGTTGGGCAGGGAATGAAAAACTGTTTTTT.

The CDR3: CASSVAGHEQFF. The DNA for the CDR3 is TGTGCCAGCAGTGTTGCGGGGCATGAGCAGTTCTTC. J is TRBJ2-1 and V is TRBV25-1; D might be TRBD2 (6 bases). V was pared by 4 bases and J by 8 bases, with 9 bases between. Per the germline V gene, CDR1 is MGHDK and CDR2 is SYGVNS. The CDR3 extends over 12 amino acids.

V is TRBV6-5 and J is TRBJ2-7; D is ambiguous. The V and J ends lost 4 bases and 0 bases respectively, with 7 bases between them. The CDR3 length is 13 residues. Germline CDR1 reads MNHEY; CDR2 reads SVGAGI. The CDR3 nucleotides read TGTGCCAGCAGTTCTATTTCCTCCTACGAGCAGTACTTC. This gives the protein CASSSISSYEQYF.

The gene calls are TRBV12-5 and TRBJ1-1; possibly TRBD1 for D (6 bases). The germline V and J ends were trimmed by 0 bases and 7 bases, with 6 bases remaining between them. The CDR3 is 12 amino acids. Germline CDR1 and CDR2: LGHNT and FRNRAP. The CDR3 reads CASGLVQGEAFF. The CDR3 DNA reads as TGTGCTAGTGGTTTGGTACAGGGTGAAGCTTTCTTT.

The CDR3 region is CASSFGTGVQPQHF. The CDR3 coding sequence is TGTGCCAGCAGTTTCGGGACAGGGGTTCAGCCCCAGCATTTT. This chain connects TRBV7-8 to TRBJ1-5, with TRBD1 identical over 10 bases. Germline V gives CDR1 SGHVS, CDR2 FQNEAQ. Trimming at V came to 6 bases and at J to 6 bases, leaving 5 bases not matched to a gene. The CDR3 is 14 amino acids.